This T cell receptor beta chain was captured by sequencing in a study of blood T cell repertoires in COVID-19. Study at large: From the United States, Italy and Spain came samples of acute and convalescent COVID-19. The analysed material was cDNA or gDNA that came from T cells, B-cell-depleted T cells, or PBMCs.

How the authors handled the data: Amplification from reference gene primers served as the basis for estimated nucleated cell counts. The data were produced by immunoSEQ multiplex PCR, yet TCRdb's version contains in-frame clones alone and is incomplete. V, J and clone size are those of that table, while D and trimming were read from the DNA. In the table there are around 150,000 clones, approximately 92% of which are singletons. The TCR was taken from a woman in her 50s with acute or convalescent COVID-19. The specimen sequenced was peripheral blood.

The CDR3 loop is CSASTGVETEAFF. The CDR3 bases are TGCAGCGCCTCAACAGGGGTTGAGACTGAAGCTTTCTTT. The chain employs TRBV29-1 and TRBJ1-1; 7 nucleotides agree with TRBD1. The CDR3 is 13 residues long. V lost 7 bases to trimming and J lost 5 bases; unmatched junction nucleotides: 10. Germline CDR1 is SQVTM and CDR2 is ANQGSEA.